What follows describes a single TCR beta chain. The entry originates in a study of blood T cell repertoires in COVID-19. The V and J ends lost 0 bases and 0 bases, in that order; junction bases with no gene match: 11. CDR3 size: 18 residues. The germline CDR1 and CDR2 sequences are GTSNPN and SVGIG (reference sequence). Clones were read by immunoSEQ multiplex PCR, and TCRdb kept only the in-frame ones, dropping some. The data contain about 300,000 clones, 85% to 90% of them singletons. This rearrangement joins TRBV30 to TRBJ2-5, with 9 positions matching TRBD2. The sequence was obtained from a woman aged 50 to 60 who had been exposed to COVID-19. Material for sequencing was PBMCs or T cells enriched from blood (not recorded which). This CDR3 is CAWSVMAGGLTYQETQYF. CDR3 coding DNA: TGTGCCTGGAGTGTTATGGCGGGGGGGCTTACGTACCAAGAGACCCAGTACTTC. The complete variable domain, with remaining parts taken from reference TRBV30 and TRBJ2-5, reads SQTIHQWPATLVQPVGSPLSLECTVEGTSNPNLYWYRQAAGRGLQLLFYSVGIGQISSEVPQNLSASRPQDRQFILSSKKLLLSDSGFYLCAWSVMAGGLTYQETQYFGPGTRLLVL.